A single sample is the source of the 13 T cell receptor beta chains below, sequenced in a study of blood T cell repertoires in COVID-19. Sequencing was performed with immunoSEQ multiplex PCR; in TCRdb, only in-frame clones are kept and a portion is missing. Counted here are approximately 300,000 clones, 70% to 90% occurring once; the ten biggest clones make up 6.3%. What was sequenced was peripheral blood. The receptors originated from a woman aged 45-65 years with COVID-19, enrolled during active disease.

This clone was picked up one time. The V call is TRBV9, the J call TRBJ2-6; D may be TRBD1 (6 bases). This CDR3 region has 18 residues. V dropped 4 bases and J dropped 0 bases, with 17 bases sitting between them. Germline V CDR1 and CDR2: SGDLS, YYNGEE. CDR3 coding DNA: TGTGCCAGCAGCCCAAGAATCGGACAGACCTCTGGGGCCAACGTCCTGACTTTC. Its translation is CASSPRIGQTSGANVLTF.

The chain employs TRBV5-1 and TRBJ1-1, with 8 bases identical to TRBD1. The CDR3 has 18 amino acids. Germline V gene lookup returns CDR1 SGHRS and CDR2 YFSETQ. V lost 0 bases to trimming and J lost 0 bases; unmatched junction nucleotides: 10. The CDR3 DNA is TGCGCCAGCAGCTTGGATGCTGGACAGGGTTGGGTGAACACTGAAGCTTTCTTT. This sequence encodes CASSLDAGQGWVNTEAFF.

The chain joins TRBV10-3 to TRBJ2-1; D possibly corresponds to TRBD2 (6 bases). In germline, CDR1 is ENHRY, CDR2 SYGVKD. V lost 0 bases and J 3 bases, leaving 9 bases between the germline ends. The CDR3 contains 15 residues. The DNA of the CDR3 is TGTGCCATCAGTGAGTCGGGACTCCACTACAATGAGCAGTTCTTC. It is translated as CAISESGLHYNEQFF.

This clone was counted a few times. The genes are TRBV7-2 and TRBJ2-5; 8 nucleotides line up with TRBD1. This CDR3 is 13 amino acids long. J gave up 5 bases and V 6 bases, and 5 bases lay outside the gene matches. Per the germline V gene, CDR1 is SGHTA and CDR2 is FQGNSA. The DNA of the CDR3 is TGTGCCAGCAGACCAGGGGGCTTGGAGACCCAGTACTTC. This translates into CASRPGGLETQYF.

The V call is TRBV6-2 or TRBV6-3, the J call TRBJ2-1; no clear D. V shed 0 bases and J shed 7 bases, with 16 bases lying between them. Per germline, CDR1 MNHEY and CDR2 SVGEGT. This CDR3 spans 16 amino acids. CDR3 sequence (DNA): TGTGCCAGCAGTTACTCTCGACTTTTTTATAGGAATGAGCAGTTCTTC. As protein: CASSYSRLFYRNEQFF.

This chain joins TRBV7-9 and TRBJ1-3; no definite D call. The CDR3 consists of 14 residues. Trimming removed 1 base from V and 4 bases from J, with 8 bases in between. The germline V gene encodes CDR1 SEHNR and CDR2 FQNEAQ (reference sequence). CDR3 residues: CASSLGLSGNTIYF. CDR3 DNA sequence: TGTGCCAGCAGCTTAGGGCTCTCGGGAAACACCATATATTTT.

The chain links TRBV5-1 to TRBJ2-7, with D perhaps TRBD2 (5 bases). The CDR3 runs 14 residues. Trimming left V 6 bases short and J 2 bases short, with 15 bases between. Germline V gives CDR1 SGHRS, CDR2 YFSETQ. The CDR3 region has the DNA TGCGCCAGCACTAGCTACTCCCCTCCCTACGAGCAGTACTTC. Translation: CASTSYSPPYEQYF.

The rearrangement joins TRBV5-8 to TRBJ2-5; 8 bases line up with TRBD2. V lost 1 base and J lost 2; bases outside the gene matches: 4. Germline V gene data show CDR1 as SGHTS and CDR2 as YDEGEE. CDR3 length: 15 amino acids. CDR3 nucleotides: TGTGCCAGCAGCTTGTCCCGCGGGAGGCAAGAGACCCAGTACTTC. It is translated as CASSLSRGRQETQYF.

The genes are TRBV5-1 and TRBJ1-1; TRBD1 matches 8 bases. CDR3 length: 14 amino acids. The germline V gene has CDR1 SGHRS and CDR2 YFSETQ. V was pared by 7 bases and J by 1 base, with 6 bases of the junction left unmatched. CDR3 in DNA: TGCGCCAGCGGGCCAGGGGGCGCGAACACTGAAGCTTTCTTT. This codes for CASGPGGANTEAFF. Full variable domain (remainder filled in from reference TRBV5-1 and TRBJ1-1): KAGVTQTPRYLIKTRGQQVTLSCSPISGHRSVSWYQQTPGQGLQFLFEYFSETQRNKGNFPGRFSGRQFSNSRSEMNVSTLELGDSALYLCASGPGGANTEAFFGQGTRLTVV.

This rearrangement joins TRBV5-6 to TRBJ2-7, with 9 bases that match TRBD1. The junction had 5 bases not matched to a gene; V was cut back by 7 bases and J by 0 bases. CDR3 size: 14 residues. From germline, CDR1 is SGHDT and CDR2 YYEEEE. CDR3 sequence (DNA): TGTGCCAGCGTCGGGACAGGGATCTCCTACGAGCAGTACTTC. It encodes CASVGTGISYEQYF.

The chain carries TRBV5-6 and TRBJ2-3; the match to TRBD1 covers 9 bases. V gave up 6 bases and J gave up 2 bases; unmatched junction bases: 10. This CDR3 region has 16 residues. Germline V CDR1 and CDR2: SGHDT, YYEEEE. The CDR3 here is CASTPTGQGNTDTQYF. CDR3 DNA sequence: TGTGCCAGCACCCCAACGGGACAGGGAAACACAGATACGCAGTATTTT.

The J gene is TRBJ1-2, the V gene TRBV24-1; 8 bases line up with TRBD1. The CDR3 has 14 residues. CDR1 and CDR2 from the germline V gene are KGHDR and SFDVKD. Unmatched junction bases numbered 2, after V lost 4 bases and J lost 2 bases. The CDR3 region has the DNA TGTGCCACCAGTGAGAGGACAGGGAACTATGGCTACACCTTC. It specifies CATSERTGNYGYTF.

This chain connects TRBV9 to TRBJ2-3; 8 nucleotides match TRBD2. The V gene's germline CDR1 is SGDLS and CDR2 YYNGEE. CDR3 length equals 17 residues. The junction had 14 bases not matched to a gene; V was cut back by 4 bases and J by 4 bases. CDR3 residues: CASSPVVGGRRADTQYF. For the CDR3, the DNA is TGTGCCAGCAGCCCAGTGGTGGGCGGGAGGCGAGCAGATACGCAGTATTTT.